One T cell receptor (beta chain) is described in this entry. Its specific antigen is unknown. Base quality data are lacking; no much larger clone is found one base away. The sample comes from a study of T cell repertoires in cytomegalovirus infection (dated by TCRdb to the late 2010s). About the study as a whole: Peptide stimulations targeted recently identified HLA-C-restricted CMV epitopes, whose presentation resists viral immunomodulation, together with well-studied HLA-B-restricted epitopes. The HLA type of each donor mattered for the analysis, because public TCR beta signatures pointed to carriage of CMV infection along with the matching HLA type.

General conclusions and limits of the study: The ex vivo response was dominated by HLA-C-restricted CMV-specific TCR beta clonotypes, which also provided the single most frequent clonotype in two of eight donors. Cumulative frequency of public TCR beta family members discriminated carriers of CMV infection plus the relevant HLA type in this cohort and an independent approximately 370-donor cohort.

Counted from cysteine to phenylalanine, this CDR3 has 14 amino acids. Solely the CDR3 DNA is kept, with 42 bases framed from the first base. V gives up 3 bases and J gives up 1 base, and the segment between their germline ends measures 9 bases. The germline V gene encodes CDR1 LGHNA and CDR2 YSLEER. For sequencing, an Illumina HiSeq 1500 was employed. The raw public reads went through TCRdb reprocessing: fastp at Q25, MiXCR clone calling, in-frame beta chains kept. Each entry is one CDR3 protein sequence, shown with its most common DNA and genes. In this sample the table shows tens of thousands of distinct CDR3 sequences, 20% to 30% of which occur a single time. The leading ten clones occupy 50% of the sample. The label giving this sample's treatment or condition can be read as: in vitro stimulation with specific CMV peptide epitopes to enrich CMV-specific T cells.

The sequence derives from a human donor in good health (CMV status not recorded). Some clones in this sample may be carry-over from other donors' samples. Rearrangement joined TRBV4-3 to TRBJ1-1; confidence is insufficient to name the D gene. The sample here was CD8+ T cells from cultured PBMCs, taken from culture after CMV antigen stimulation. The CDR3: CASSHQAANTEAFF. The nucleotide sequence reads as follows: TGCGCCAGCAGCCATCAAGCTGCGAACACTGAAGCTTTCTTT.